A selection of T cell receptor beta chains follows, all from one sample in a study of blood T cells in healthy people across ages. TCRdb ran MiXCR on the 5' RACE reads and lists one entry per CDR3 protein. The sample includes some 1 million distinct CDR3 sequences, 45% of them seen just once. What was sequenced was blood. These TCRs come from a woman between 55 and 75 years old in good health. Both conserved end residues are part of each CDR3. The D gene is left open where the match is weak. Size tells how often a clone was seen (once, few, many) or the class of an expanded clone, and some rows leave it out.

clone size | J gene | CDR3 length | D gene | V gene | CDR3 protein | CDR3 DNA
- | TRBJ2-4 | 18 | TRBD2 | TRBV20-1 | CSARGSFTSGFSKNIQYF | TGCAGTGCTAGAGGCTCTTTTACTAGCGGGTTCTCCAAAAACATTCAGTACTTC
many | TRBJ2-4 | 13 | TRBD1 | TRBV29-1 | CSATGQGPNIQYF | TGCAGCGCTACGGGACAGGGGCCAAACATTCAGTACTTC
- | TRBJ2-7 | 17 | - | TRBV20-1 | CSARDHGGGPVPYEQYF | TGCAGTGCTAGAGATCACGGAGGGGGCCCGGTCCCCTACGAGCAGTACTTC
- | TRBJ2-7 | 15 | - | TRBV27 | CASSPGGAGRAEQYF | TGTGCCAGCAGTCCAGGGGGCGCCGGGAGGGCCGAGCAGTACTTC
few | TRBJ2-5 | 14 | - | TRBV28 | CASNLGRAQETQYF | TGTGCCAGCAATTTGGGGCGGGCTCAAGAGACCCAGTACTTC
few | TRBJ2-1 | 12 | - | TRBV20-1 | CSAKDSLPEQFF | TGCAGTGCTAAAGACAGTCTTCCTGAGCAGTTCTTC
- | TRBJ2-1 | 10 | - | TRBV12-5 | CAGQDNEQFF | TGTGCTGGCCAGGATAATGAGCAGTTCTTC
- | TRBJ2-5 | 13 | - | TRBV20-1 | CSAIGLLQETQYF | TGCAGTGCAATCGGACTGCTCCAAGAGACCCAGTACTTC
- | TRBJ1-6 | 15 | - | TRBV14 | CASSQGQAWNSPLHF | TGTGCCAGCAGCCAAGGGCAGGCTTGGAATTCACCCCTCCACTTT
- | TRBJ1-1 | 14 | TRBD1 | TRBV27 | CASSLGDRGTEAFF | TGTGCCAGCAGTTTAGGGGACAGGGGCACTGAAGCTTTCTTT
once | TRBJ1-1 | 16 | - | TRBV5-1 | CASSLAPFPKNSEAFF | TGCGCCAGCAGCTTGGCCCCCTTCCCCAAGAACTCTGAAGCTTTCTTT
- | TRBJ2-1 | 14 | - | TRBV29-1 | CSVGRGSDYNEQFF | TGCAGCGTTGGTCGGGGAAGCGATTACAATGAGCAGTTCTTC
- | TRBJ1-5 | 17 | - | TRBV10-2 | CASSGGPTHLSNQPQHF | TGCGCCAGCAGCGGGGGGCCAACACACCTGAGCAATCAGCCCCAGCATTTT
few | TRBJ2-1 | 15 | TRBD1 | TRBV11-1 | CASSLAGTGVHEQFF | TGTGCCAGCAGCTTAGCCGGGACAGGGGTCCATGAGCAGTTCTTC
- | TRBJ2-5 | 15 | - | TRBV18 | CASSPRTLYQETQYF | TGTGCCAGCTCACCAAGGACATTGTACCAAGAGACCCAGTACTTC
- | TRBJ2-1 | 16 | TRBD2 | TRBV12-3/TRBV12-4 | CASSNFGTSGSNEQFF | TGTGCCAGCAGCAACTTCGGGACTAGCGGGAGCAATGAGCAGTTCTTC
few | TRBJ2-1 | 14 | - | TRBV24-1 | CATSDVGQMNEQFF | TGTGCCACCAGTGACGTAGGACAGATGAATGAGCAGTTCTTC
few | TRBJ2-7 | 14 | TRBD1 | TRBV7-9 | CASSSTGAFYEQYF | TGTGCCAGCAGCTCGACAGGGGCCTTCTACGAGCAGTACTTC
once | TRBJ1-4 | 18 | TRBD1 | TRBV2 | CASRVGQGLNQNREKLFF | TGTGCCAGCAGAGTGGGACAGGGATTGAATCAGAATCGTGAAAAACTGTTTTTT
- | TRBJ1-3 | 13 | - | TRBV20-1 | CSAEDSSGNTIYF | TGCAGTGCCGAGGACAGCTCTGGAAACACCATATATTTT
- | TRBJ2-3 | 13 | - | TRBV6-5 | CASEDPSTDTQYF | TGTGCCAGCGAAGATCCTAGCACAGATACGCAGTATTTT
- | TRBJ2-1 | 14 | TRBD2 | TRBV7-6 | CASSSAGTSGRQFF | TGTGCCAGCAGCTCGGCCGGGACTAGCGGAAGGCAGTTCTTC
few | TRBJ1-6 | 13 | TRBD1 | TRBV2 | CASTGTGESPLHF | TGTGCCAGCACCGGGACAGGGGAATCACCCCTCCACTTT
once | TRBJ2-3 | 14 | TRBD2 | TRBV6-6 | CATSEAGDADTQYF | TGTGCCACATCAGAAGCGGGAGATGCGGATACGCAGTATTTT